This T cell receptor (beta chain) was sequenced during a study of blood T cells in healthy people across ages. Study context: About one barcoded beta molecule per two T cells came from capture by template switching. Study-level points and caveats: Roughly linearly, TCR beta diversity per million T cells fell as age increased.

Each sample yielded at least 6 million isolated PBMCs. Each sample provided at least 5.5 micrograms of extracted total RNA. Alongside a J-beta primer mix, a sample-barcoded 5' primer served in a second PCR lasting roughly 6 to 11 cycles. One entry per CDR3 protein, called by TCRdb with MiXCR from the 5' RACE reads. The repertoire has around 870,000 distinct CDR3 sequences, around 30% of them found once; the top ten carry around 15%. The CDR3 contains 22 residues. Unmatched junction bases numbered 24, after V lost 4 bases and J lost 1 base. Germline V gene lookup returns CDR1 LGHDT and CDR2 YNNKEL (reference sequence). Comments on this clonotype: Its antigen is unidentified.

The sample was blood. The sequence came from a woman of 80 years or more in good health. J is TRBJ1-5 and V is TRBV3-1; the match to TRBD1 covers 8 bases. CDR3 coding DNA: TGTGCCAGCAGCCCCATTCCGTTCTTCGAGACAGGGGTATCTAGGAGCAATCAGCCCCAGCATTTT. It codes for CASSPIPFFETGVSRSNQPQHF.